Below, one TCR beta chain is given with its context. Using immunoSEQ multiplex PCR, the repertoire was profiled, and TCRdb retains in-frame clones only, with some absent. The sample holds around 100,000 clones; 94% are singletons and the top ten take around 0.3%. Germline V gives CDR1 MNHEY, CDR2 SMNVEV (reference sequence). The CDR3 contains 16 residues. Unmatched junction bases numbered 5, after V lost 4 bases and J lost 2 bases. This record comes from a study of siplizumab effects on memory and regulatory T cells. The specimen was non-Treg CD4+ T cells sorted from blood. The V call is TRBV27, the J call TRBJ1-2; 12 positions agree with TRBD1. This clonotype originated in a human donor in good health. In nucleotides, the CDR3 is TGTGCCAGCAGTTCCGGGACAGGGGGCCCAAACTATGGCTACACCTTC. It specifies CASSSGTGGPNYGYTF.